These T cell receptor beta chains were read from a single sample in a study of patients and donors after allogeneic stem cell transplantation. MiXCR, run by TCRdb on the RT-PCR reads, gives a single entry per CDR3 protein. Counted here are 150,000 to 200,000 distinct CDR3 sequences, 30% occurring once; the ten biggest clones make up around 3%. Sequencing input: blood, either unsorted or a sorted T cell fraction (not recorded which). These receptors were obtained from a human donor who was either an allogeneic HSCT recipient or a stem cell or donor lymphocyte infusion donor (not recorded which). It is not recorded whose cells these are; they may come from a transplant donor. CDR3s include the opening cysteine and the closing phenylalanine or tryptophan. A D gene is named only where the DNA matches it firmly. A clone size is listed for some rows: how often the clone was seen (once, few, many), or a class if it is expanded.

v_call	j_call	clone_size	d_call	cdr3_nt	cdr3_aa
TRBV20-1	TRBJ1-6	few	TRBD1	TGCAGTGCTAGGACCGGGACAGGGGGCGTCAATTCACCCCTCCACTTT	CSARTGTGGVNSPLHF
TRBV20-1	TRBJ2-1	NA	TRBD1	TGCAGTGCTAGCCTCGACAGGGGGCTAAACAATGAGCAGTTCTTC	CSASLDRGLNNEQFF
TRBV9	TRBJ2-3	NA	NA	TGTGCCAGCAGCGTAGGGGACCACACAGATACGCAGTATTTT	CASSVGDHTDTQYF
TRBV7-3	TRBJ1-1	many	NA	TGTGCCAGCAGCCCCGGACGGATGAACACTGAAGCTTTCTTT	CASSPGRMNTEAFF
TRBV6-2/TRBV6-3	TRBJ2-6	NA	TRBD2	TGTGCCAGCACCCGGGGACTAGCGGGAGTAGCTGGGGCCAACGTCCTGACTTTC	CASTRGLAGVAGANVLTF
TRBV29-1	TRBJ2-1	NA	TRBD2	TGCAGCGTTGAAGCAATAGCGGGCAATGAGCAGTTCTTC	CSVEAIAGNEQFF
TRBV4-2	TRBJ2-7	NA	TRBD2	TGTGCCAGCAGCCATGGATCGGCTAGCGGGACCTACGAGCAGTACTTC	CASSHGSASGTYEQYF
TRBV5-1	TRBJ2-7	NA	NA	TGCGCCAGCAGCTTGAGCGCGGGGAACAGGGCCTACGAGCAGTACTTC	CASSLSAGNRAYEQYF
TRBV11-1	TRBJ2-1	NA	NA	TGTGCCAGCAGGCATAGGGGGGGCGAGCAGTTCTTC	CASRHRGGEQFF
TRBV4-3	TRBJ1-3	NA	NA	TGCGCCAGCAGCCAAGATCTTGGGGAGGGAGGAAACACCATATATTTT	CASSQDLGEGGNTIYF
TRBV30	TRBJ1-2	few	NA	TGTGCCTGGAGTGTAACGGAGTATGGCTACACCTTC	CAWSVTEYGYTF
TRBV5-1	TRBJ2-3	few	NA	TGCGCCAGCAGCTTGAACCGAATCGGGGATACGCAGTATTTT	CASSLNRIGDTQYF
TRBV20-1	TRBJ2-3	few	NA	TGCAGTGCTAGAATACTCGGACAGTCGGATACGCAGTATTTT	CSARILGQSDTQYF
TRBV12-3/TRBV12-4	TRBJ2-1	NA	NA	TGTGCCAGCAGTCCGGGGAGCTCCTACAATGAGCAGATCTTC	CASSPGSSYNEQIF
TRBV28	TRBJ2-7	few	NA	TGTGCCAGCAGTCACAGTCCGACCCTGGGTGAGCAGTACTTC	CASSHSPTLGEQYF
TRBV29-1	TRBJ1-2	few	NA	TGCAGCGTTGCATTGAACTATGGCTACACCTTC	CSVALNYGYTF
TRBV10-3	TRBJ2-5	few	TRBD1	TGTGCCATCAGGAGGACAGGGGATCAAGAGACCCAGTACTTC	CAIRRTGDQETQYF
TRBV27	TRBJ1-2	NA	NA	TGTGCCAGCAGTACCCAGGGGCGCTACACCTTC	CASSTQGRYTF
TRBV12-3/TRBV12-4	TRBJ1-2	many	NA	TGTGCCAGCAGTTTAATGTTAAGAGTACGAACCTTC	CASSLMLRVRTF
TRBV5-1	TRBJ1-2	NA	TRBD1	TGCGCCAGCAGCTTGGCCAACAGGGGATTTGGCTATGGCTACACCTTC	CASSLANRGFGYGYTF
TRBV12-3/TRBV12-4	TRBJ2-4	few	NA	TGTGCCAGCAGTTTTAGATCGGGGAAAAACATTCAGTACTTC	CASSFRSGKNIQYF
TRBV12-3/TRBV12-4	TRBJ1-5	many	NA	TGTGCCAGCAGTTACAGGTCCGATCAGCCCCAGCATTTT	CASSYRSDQPQHF
TRBV5-8	TRBJ2-1	few	TRBD2	TGTGCCAGCAGCTTGGGTAGCGGGGATTACAATGAGCAGTTCTTC	CASSLGSGDYNEQFF
TRBV20-1	TRBJ2-2	once	NA	TGCAGTGCTAGGAACATTAACACCGGGGAGCTGTTTTTT	CSARNINTGELFF
TRBV6-5	TRBJ2-1	few	NA	TGTGCCAGCAGTTATTTCAATGAGCAGTTCTTC	CASSYFNEQFF
TRBV28	TRBJ2-3	few	NA	TGTGCCAGCAGTTTCCCGTGGCTAGCAAAGCGGGATACGCAGTATTTT	CASSFPWLAKRDTQYF
TRBV5-1	TRBJ2-5	few	TRBD1	TGCGCCAGCAGCTTGGGGCAGGGGGCTAAAGAGACCCAGTACTTC	CASSLGQGAKETQYF
TRBV20-1	TRBJ1-3	few	TRBD1	TGCAGTGCTACGGACAGGAACTCTGGAAACACCATATATTTT	CSATDRNSGNTIYF
TRBV20-1	TRBJ2-5	few	NA	TGCAGTGCTAGAGATCTCGACATGTTAGAGACCCAGTACTTC	CSARDLDMLETQYF
TRBV20-1	TRBJ1-3	NA	NA	TGCAGTGCTCCGACAGTAAATGGAAACACCATATATTTT	CSAPTVNGNTIYF
TRBV4-3	TRBJ2-6	NA	NA	TGCGCCAGCAGCCAGTACTCTGGGGCCAACGTCCTGACTTTC	CASSQYSGANVLTF
TRBV29-1	TRBJ2-7	NA	NA	TGCAGCGTGGTCCCGGACAGAACCGAGCAGTACTTC	CSVVPDRTEQYF
TRBV28	TRBJ1-5	few	NA	TGTGCCAGCAGTTGGTGGCTAGACCGTGATCAGCCCCAGCATTTT	CASSWWLDRDQPQHF
TRBV7-2	TRBJ1-4	few	TRBD1	TGTGCCAGCAGCGAACTTACAGGGGCGAGGGAAAAACTGTTTTTT	CASSELTGAREKLFF
TRBV4-3	TRBJ1-4	many	TRBD1	TGCGCCAGCAGCCAAGTCCCACTCGACAGGGTGGCCTTAGAAAAACTGTTTTTT	CASSQVPLDRVALEKLFF
TRBV4-3	TRBJ1-2	NA	NA	TGCGCCTGCAGCCAAGATATGGACAGCTATGGCTACACCTTC	CACSQDMDSYGYTF
TRBV6-2/TRBV6-3	TRBJ2-1	NA	TRBD1	TGTGCCAGCAGTTACCGAGGGACAGGAGGGTACAATGAGCAGTTCTTC	CASSYRGTGGYNEQFF
TRBV10-3	TRBJ2-7	few	NA	TGTGCCATCAGTGACAGGGACGGCGCCGAGCAGTACTTC	CAISDRDGAEQYF
TRBV9	TRBJ2-1	NA	TRBD2	TGTGCCAGCAGCGTAGCGGGAGGGCCCTACAATGAGCAGTTCTTC	CASSVAGGPYNEQFF
TRBV6-2/TRBV6-3	TRBJ1-6	many	NA	TGTGCCAGCAGTAAGTCGACAGACCGAGGTTCACCCCTCCACTTT	CASSKSTDRGSPLHF
TRBV6-5	TRBJ1-6	few	NA	TGTGCCAGCAGTTGGGGCCCTCGGGATGATTCACCCCTCCACTTT	CASSWGPRDDSPLHF
TRBV11-3	TRBJ2-1	few	TRBD2	TGTGCCAGCAGCTTAGCGGGAGGTAATGAGCAGTTCTTC	CASSLAGGNEQFF
TRBV27	TRBJ1-4	NA	NA	TGTGCCAGCAGTGCCAGGCTTAACGGAGGGGAAAAACTGTTTTTT	CASSARLNGGEKLFF
TRBV7-8	TRBJ1-4	NA	NA	TGTGCCAGCAGCACGAAGGCAACTAATGAAAAACTGTTTTTT	CASSTKATNEKLFF
TRBV6-5	TRBJ1-1	few	NA	TGTGCCAGCAGCCCCGGTAGGGTAGCTTTCTTT	CASSPGRVAFF
TRBV20-1	TRBJ2-7	NA	TRBD1	TGCAGTGCTAGAGATTTGACAGGGGAAATCTACGAGCAGTACTTC	CSARDLTGEIYEQYF
TRBV7-7	TRBJ2-1	many	NA	TGTGCTAGCAGCTTAGGGGTAGCGGCCAGATACAATGAGCAGTTCTTC	CASSLGVAARYNEQFF
TRBV7-2	TRBJ2-3	NA	NA	TGTGCCAGCAGCTTAGGGCTGACTAATACGCAGTATTTT	CASSLGLTNTQYF
TRBV18	TRBJ1-3	NA	NA	TGTGCCAGCTCACTTACGCGGACGGACTCCAGCTCTGGAAACACCATATATTTT	CASSLTRTDSSSGNTIYF
TRBV30	TRBJ1-5	NA	NA	TGTGCCTGGAGTGTACTTGTGGGAGGTCAGCCCCAGCATTTT	CAWSVLVGGQPQHF
TRBV28	TRBJ2-1	once	TRBD2	TGTGCCAGCAGACCCGGGACTAGCGGTTACAATGAGCAGTTCTTC	CASRPGTSGYNEQFF
TRBV7-6	TRBJ1-1	few	NA	TGTGCCAGCAGCTTAATGGAGACAGCAAACACTGAAGCTTTCTTT	CASSLMETANTEAFF
TRBV7-9	TRBJ2-7	NA	TRBD2	TGTGCCAGCAGCTTAGGGCTAGCGGGAACCTACGAGCAGTACTTC	CASSLGLAGTYEQYF
TRBV7-2	TRBJ2-1	once	NA	TGTGCCAGCAGCCCGCGACGTTCTCAGCAGTTCTTC	CASSPRRSQQFF
TRBV12-3/TRBV12-4	TRBJ2-5	NA	NA	TGTGCCAGCAGTCTTACTCGAACGGGTGAGACCCAGTACTTC	CASSLTRTGETQYF
TRBV7-2	TRBJ2-3	NA	TRBD1	TGTGCCAGCAGCCGGGACAGTAGCACAGATACGCAGTATTTT	CASSRDSSTDTQYF